Below are 6 T cell receptor beta chains sequenced from a single sample in a study of vaccination effects on CD4 cells after COVID-19. Sequencing was preceded by expansion of antigen-specific CD4+ T cells with viral peptide pools in the ViraFEST assay. Having been cultured for around ten days, the cells underwent CD4+ T cell isolation. Vaccine recipients lacked prior SARS-CoV-2 infection and had negative nucleocapsid antibodies. Their specific antigens are unknown. TCRdb's copy holds only in-frame clones and misses some; the assay was immunoSEQ multiplex PCR. This sample has under 30,000 clones, with around 75% found just once. The sequencing used CD4+ T cells from PBMCs cultured with HCoV-NL63 spike peptides, collected before COVID-19 vaccination. The receptors stem from a human donor who received a COVID-19 vaccine.

Relative to its sample, this clone is large (0.1 to 1%). This chain joins TRBV30 and TRBJ2-5; TRBD1 agrees at 11 bases. Germline V gene sequence: CDR1 GTSNPN, CDR2 SVGIG (reference sequence). Trimming at V came to 3 bases and at J to 5 bases, leaving 11 bases not matched to a gene. The CDR3 runs 16 residues. CDR3 DNA: TGTGCCTGGAGCCACGGACAGGGGGCACCAAGGGAGACCCAGTACTTC. This sequence encodes CAWSHGQGAPRETQYF.

This chain connects TRBV28 to TRBJ1-6; D not resolved. The CDR3 runs 13 residues. Germline loops: CDR1 MDHEN, CDR2 SYDVKM. The V and J ends lost 6 bases and 7 bases respectively, with 10 bases between them. DNA for the CDR3: TGTGCCAGCAGCCCCGCCAAAAATTCACCCCTCCACTTT. Its translation: CASSPAKNSPLHF.

This clone came up a few times. The chain combines TRBV4-1 with TRBJ2-1; maybe TRBD2 (5 bases). V was clipped by 0 bases and J by 3 bases, with 12 bases between them. This CDR3 is built from 16 residues. Germline-derived CDR1 and CDR2 are MGHRA and YSYEKL. CDR3 residues: CASSQDGLARYNEQFF. The CDR3 DNA is TGCGCCAGCAGCCAAGATGGGCTAGCCCGCTACAATGAGCAGTTCTTC.

The chain couples TRBV30 to TRBJ1-5; D not resolved. CDR1 is GTSNPN, CDR2 SVGIG, per germline (reference sequence). V was shortened by 0 bases and J by 6 bases, with 6 bases between the two germline ends. This CDR3 spans 12 amino acids. The CDR3 coding sequence is TGTGCCTGGAGTGTTGGTCTTCAGCCCCAGCATTTT. This encodes CAWSVGLQPQHF.

V is TRBV5-1 and J is TRBJ2-2; D is unresolved. The CDR3 extends over 13 amino acids. The germline V gene encodes CDR1 SGHRS and CDR2 YFSETQ. Trimming left V 4 bases short and J 6 bases short, with 10 bases between. The CDR3 nucleotides read TGCGCCAGCAGCCCCAGTGGGGCCGGGGAGCTGTTTTTT. As protein: CASSPSGAGELFF.

This chain joins TRBV3-1 (or the pseudogene TRBV3-2) and TRBJ2-7; D possibly matches TRBD1 or TRBD2 (5 bases each). The CDR3 is 18 residues long. V dropped 1 base and J dropped 0 bases, with 19 bases sitting between them. Germline CDR1 is LGHDT and CDR2 is YNNKEL (reference sequence). CDR3 nucleotide sequence: TGTGCCAGCAGCCAAGCCCTACCCACCGGGACGGGCTCCTACGAGCAGTACTTC. Translating gives CASSQALPTGTGSYEQYF.